This T cell receptor beta chain was sequenced for a study of cytomegalovirus exposure and HLA in healthy donors. PCR was performed using 60 Vbeta and 13 Jbeta primers. The repertoire was sequenced with immunoSEQ multiplex PCR; TCRdb's copy has only in-frame clones and lacks some. The sample lists 100,000 or so clones, 70% to 85% occurring once. General observations from the study: Segments of the TCR beta V type were, in most cases, productive about 87% or about 30% of the time in an earlier analysis. Most TCR sequences showed up rarely, but some public TCRs showed up in many donors. Accurate HLA-A and HLA-B prediction from TCR beta sequences was reported for most subjects.

As concerns this clone: Antigen specificity is unknown.

V gave up 3 bases and J gave up 2 bases, with 12 bases separating them. This CDR3 contains 15 residues. The germline V gene has CDR1 MGHDK and CDR2 SYGVNS. The receptor was derived from a woman aged 18-29 years in good health and CMV-seronegative. Sample: PBMCs. This chain joins TRBV25-1 and TRBJ2-3, with D possibly TRBD1 on 5 matching bases. The chain's CDR3 is CASSDAGFHTDTQYF. In DNA, the CDR3 is TGTGCCAGCAGTGATGCAGGGTTCCACACAGATACGCAGTATTTT.